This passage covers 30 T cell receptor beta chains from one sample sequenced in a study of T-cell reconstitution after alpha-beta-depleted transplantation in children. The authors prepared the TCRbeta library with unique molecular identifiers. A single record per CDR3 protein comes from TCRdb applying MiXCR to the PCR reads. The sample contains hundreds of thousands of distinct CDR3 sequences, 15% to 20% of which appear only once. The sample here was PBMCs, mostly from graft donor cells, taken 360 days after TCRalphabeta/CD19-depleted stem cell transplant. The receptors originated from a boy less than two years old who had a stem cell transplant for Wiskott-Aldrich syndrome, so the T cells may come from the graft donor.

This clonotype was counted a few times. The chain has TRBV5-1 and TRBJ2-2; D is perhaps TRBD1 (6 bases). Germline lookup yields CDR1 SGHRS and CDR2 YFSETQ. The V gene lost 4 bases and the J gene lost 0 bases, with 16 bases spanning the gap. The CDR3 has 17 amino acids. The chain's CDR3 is CASSQPKQGANTGELFF. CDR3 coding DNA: TGCGCCAGCAGCCAACCGAAACAGGGTGCGAACACCGGGGAGCTGTTTTTT.

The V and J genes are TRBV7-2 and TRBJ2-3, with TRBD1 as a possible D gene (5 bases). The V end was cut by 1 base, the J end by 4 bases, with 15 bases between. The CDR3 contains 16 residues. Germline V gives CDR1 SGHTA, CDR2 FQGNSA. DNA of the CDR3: TGTGCCAGCAGCTTAGTAGCTAGGGGAAGTGCAGATACGCAGTATTTT. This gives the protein CASSLVARGSADTQYF. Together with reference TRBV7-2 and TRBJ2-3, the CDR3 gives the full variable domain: GAGVSQSPSNKVTEKGKDVELRCDPISGHTALYWYRQSLGQGLEFLIYFQGNSAPDKSGLPSDRFSAERTGGSVSTLTIQRTQQEDSAVYLCASSLVARGSADTQYFGPGTRLTVL.

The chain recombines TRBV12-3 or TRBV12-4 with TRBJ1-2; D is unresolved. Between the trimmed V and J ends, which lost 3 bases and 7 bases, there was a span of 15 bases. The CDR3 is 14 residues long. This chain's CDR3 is CASSFGVGGGGYTF. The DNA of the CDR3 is TGTGCCAGCAGTTTTGGGGTAGGAGGTGGTGGCTACACCTTC.

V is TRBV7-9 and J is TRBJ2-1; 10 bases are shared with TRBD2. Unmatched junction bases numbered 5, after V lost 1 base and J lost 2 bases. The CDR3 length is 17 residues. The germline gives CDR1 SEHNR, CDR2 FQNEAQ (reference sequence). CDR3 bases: TGTGCCAGCAGCTTAGGTAGCGGGAGGCCCGCCTACAATGAGCAGTTCTTC. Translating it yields CASSLGSGRPAYNEQFF.

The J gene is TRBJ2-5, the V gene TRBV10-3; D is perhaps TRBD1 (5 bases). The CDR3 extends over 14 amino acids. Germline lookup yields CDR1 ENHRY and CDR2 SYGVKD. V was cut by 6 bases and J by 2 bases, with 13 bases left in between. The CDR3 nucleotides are TGTGCCATCAGCCACCCGACAGTTCAAGAGACCCAGTACTTC. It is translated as CAISHPTVQETQYF.

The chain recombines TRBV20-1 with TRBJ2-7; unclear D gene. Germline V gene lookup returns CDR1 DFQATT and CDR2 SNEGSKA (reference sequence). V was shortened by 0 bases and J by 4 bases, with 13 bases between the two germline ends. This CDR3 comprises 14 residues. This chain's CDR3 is CSARDRWESYEQYF. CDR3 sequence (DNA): TGCAGTGCTAGAGATCGGTGGGAATCTTACGAGCAGTACTTC.

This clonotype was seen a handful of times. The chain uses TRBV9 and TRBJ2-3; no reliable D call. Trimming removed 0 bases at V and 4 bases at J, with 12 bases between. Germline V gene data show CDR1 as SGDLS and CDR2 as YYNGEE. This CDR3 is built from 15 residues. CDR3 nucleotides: TGTGCCAGCAGCGTAGCTGCGTTTCCCCCAGATACGCAGTATTTT. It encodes CASSVAAFPPDTQYF.

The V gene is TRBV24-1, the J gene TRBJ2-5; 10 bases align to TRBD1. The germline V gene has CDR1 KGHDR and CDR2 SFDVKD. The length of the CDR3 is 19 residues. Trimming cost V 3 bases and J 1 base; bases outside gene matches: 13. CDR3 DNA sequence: TGTGCCACCAGTGATCCGTCCCGGGACAGGGGTCGGGGCCAAGAGACCCAGTACTTC. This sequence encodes CATSDPSRDRGRGQETQYF.

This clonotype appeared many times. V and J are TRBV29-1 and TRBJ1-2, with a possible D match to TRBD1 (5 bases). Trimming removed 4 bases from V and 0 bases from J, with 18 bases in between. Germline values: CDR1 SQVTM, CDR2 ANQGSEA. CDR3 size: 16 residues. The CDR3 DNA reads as TGCAGCGTTGGGGGTGGCAGGGCAGGGTCTAACTATGGCTACACCTTC. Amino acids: CSVGGGRAGSNYGYTF.

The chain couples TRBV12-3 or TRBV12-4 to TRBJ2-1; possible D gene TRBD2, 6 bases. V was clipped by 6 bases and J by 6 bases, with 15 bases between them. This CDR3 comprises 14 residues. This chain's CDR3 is CASRSPGTFNEQFF. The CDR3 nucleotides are TGTGCCAGCAGATCCCCCGGGACTTTCAATGAGCAGTTCTTC.

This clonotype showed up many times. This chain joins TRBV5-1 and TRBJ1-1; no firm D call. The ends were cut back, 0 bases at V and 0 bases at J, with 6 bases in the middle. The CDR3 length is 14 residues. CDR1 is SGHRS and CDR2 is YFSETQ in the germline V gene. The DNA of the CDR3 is TGCGCCAGCAGCTTGGTGGGGATGAACACTGAAGCTTTCTTT. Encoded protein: CASSLVGMNTEAFF.

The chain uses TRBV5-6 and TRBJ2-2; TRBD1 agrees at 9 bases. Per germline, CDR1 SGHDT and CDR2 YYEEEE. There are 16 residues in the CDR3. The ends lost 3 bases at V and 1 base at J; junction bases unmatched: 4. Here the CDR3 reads CASSYTGQGNTGELFF. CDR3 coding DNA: TGTGCCAGCAGCTATACGGGACAGGGGAACACCGGGGAGCTGTTTTTT. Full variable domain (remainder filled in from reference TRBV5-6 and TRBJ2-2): DAGVTQSPTHLIKTRGQQVTLRCSPKSGHDTVSWYQQALGQGPQFIFQYYEEEERQRGNFPDRFSGHQFPNYSSELNVNALLLGDSALYLCASSYTGQGNTGELFFGEGSRLTVL.

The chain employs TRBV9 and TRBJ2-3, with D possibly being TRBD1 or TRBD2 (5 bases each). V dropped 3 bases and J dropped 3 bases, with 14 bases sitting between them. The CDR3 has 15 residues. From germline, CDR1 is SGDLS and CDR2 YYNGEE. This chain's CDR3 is CASSEPPGGTDTQYF. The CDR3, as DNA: TGTGCCAGCAGCGAGCCCCCTGGGGGTACAGATACGCAGTATTTT.

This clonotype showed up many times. The CDR3: CASSQDVRGGYNEQFF. The CDR3 DNA sequence: TGTGCCAGCAGCCAAGATGTGCGGGGGGGCTACAATGAGCAGTTCTTC. V and J are TRBV4-2 and TRBJ2-1; 9 bases fit TRBD2. After removal of 0 bases from V and 3 bases from J, the junction contained 3 bases not matched to a gene. Germline V CDR1 and CDR2: LGHNA, YNFKEQ. This CDR3 has 16 residues.

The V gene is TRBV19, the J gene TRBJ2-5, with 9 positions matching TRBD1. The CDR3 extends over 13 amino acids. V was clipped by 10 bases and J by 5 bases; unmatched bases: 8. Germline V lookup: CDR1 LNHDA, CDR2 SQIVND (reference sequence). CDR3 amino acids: CAISDRGGETQYF. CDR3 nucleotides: TGTGCCATTTCGGACAGGGGAGGGGAGACCCAGTACTTC.

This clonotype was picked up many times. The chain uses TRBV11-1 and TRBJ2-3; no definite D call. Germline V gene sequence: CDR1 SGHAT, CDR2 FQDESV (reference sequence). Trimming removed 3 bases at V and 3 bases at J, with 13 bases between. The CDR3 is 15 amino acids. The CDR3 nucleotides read TGTGCCAGCAGCTTCACCATAGGGCCAACAGATACGCAGTATTTT. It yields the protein CASSFTIGPTDTQYF.

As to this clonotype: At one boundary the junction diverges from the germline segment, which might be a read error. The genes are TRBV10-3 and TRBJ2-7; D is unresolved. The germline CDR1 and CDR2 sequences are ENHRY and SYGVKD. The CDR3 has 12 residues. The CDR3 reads CAISGGSYGQYF. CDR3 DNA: TGTGCCATCAGTGGGGGTAGTTACGGGCAGTACTTC.

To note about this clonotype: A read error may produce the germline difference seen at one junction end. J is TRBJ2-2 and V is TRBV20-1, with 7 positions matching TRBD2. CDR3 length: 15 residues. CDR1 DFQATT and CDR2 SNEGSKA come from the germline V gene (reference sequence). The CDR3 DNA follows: TGCAGTGCTGCCCGGACTAGAGAGAACACTGGGGAGCTGTTTTTT. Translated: CSAARTRENTGELFF.

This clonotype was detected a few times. CDR3 nucleotides: TGCAGTGCTAGAGTAACCGCTAGCGGGAGACACGAGCAGTACTTC. Protein product: CSARVTASGRHEQYF. The V gene is TRBV20-1, the J gene TRBJ2-7; 10 bases line up with TRBD2. Germline V gives CDR1 DFQATT, CDR2 SNEGSKA (reference sequence). The V gene end was trimmed by 1 base and the J gene end by 5 bases; junction bases not matched to a gene: 8. CDR3 size: 15 residues.

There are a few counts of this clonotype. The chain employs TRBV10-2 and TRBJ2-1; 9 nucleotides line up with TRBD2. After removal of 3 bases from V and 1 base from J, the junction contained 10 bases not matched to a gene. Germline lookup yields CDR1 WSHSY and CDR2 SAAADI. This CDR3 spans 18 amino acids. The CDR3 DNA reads TGCGCCAGCAGTGATAGGAGGGGCGGGAGGGCATCCTACAATGAGCAGTTCTTC. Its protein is CASSDRRGGRASYNEQFF.

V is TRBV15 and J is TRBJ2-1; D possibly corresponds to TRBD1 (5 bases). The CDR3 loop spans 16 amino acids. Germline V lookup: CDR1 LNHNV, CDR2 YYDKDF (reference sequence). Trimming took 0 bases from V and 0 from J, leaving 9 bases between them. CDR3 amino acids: CATSRDRGSSYNEQFF. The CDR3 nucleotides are TGTGCCACCAGCAGAGATAGGGGTAGCTCCTACAATGAGCAGTTCTTC.

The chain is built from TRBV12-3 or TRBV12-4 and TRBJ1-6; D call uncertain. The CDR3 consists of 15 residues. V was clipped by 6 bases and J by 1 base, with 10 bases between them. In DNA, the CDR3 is TGTGCCAGCAGCCCCGAAGGATCCTATAATTCACCCCTCCACTTT. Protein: CASSPEGSYNSPLHF.

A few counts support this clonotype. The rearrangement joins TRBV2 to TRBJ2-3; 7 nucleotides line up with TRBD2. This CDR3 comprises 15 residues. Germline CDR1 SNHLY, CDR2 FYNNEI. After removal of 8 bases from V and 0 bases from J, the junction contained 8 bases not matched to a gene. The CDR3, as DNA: TGTGCCAGCCCGGGACTACCTCCTAGCACAGATACGCAGTATTTT. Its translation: CASPGLPPSTDTQYF.

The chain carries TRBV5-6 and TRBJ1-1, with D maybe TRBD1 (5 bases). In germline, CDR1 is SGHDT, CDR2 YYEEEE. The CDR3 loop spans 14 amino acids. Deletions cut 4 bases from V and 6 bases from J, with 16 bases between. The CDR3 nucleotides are TGTGCCAGCAGCGGGACGGACGGAATCGCTGAAGCTTTCTTT. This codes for CASSGTDGIAEAFF.

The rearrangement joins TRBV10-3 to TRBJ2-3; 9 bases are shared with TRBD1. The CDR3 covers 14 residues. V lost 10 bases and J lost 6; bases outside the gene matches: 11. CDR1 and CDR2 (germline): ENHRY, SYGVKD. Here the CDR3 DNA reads TGTGCCACCTACAGGGGGCGCGGGACGGATACGCAGTATTTT. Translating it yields CATYRGRGTDTQYF.

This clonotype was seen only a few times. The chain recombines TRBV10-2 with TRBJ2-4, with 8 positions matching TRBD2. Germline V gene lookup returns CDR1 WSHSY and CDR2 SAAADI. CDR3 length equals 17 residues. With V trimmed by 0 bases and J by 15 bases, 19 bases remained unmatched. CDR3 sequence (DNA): TGCGCCAGCAGTGAGTCCCATGCCGGGACTAGGGAAAAACATGGGTACTTC. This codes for CASSESHAGTREKHGYF.

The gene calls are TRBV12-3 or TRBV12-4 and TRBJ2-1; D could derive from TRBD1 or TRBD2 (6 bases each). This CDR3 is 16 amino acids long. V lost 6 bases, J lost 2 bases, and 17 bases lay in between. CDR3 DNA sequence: TGTGCCAGCAGGTCCCGAGGGGGGCTTCCCTACAATGAGCAGTTCTTC. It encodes CASRSRGGLPYNEQFF.

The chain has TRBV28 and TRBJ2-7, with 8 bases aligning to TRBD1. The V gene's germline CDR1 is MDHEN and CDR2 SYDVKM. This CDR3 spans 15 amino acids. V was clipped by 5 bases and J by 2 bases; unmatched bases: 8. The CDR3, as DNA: TGTGCCAGCAGTAACGACAGGGGCCGGCCCTACGAGCAGTACTTC. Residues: CASSNDRGRPYEQYF.

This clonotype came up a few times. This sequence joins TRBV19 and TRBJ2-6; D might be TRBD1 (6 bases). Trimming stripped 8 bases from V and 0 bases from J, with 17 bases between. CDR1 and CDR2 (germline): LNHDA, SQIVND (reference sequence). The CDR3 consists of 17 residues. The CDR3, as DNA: TGTGCCAGTTCCAGTGGGGGCGTCTACTCTGGGGCCAACGTCCTGACTTTC. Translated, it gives CASSSGGVYSGANVLTF. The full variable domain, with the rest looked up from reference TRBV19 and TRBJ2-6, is DGGITQSPKYLFRKEGQNVTLSCEQNLNHDAMYWYRQDPGQGLRLIYYSQIVNDFQKGDIAEGYSVSREKKESFPLTVTSAQKNPTAFYLCASSSGGVYSGANVLTFGAGSRLTVL.

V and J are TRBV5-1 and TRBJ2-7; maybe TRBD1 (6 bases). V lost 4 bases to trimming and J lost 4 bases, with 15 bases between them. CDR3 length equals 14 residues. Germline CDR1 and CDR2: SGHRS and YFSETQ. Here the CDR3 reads CASSDDRFPYEQYF. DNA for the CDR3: TGCGCCAGCAGCGATGACAGGTTCCCTTACGAGCAGTACTTC.